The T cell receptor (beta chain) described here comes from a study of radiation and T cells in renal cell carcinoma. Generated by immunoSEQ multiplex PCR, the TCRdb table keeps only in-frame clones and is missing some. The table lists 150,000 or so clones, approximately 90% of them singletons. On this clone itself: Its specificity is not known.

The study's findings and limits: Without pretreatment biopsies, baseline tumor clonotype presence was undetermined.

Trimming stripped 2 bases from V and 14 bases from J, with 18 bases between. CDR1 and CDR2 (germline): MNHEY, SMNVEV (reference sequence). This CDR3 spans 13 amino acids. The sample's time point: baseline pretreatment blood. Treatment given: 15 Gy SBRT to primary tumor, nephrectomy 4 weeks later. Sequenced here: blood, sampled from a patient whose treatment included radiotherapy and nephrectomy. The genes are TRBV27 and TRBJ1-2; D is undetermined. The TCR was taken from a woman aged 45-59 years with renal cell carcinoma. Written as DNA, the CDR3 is TGTGCCAGCAGTTTAGGGAGTCCTACGTCTAGGACCTTC. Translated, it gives CASSLGSPTSRTF.